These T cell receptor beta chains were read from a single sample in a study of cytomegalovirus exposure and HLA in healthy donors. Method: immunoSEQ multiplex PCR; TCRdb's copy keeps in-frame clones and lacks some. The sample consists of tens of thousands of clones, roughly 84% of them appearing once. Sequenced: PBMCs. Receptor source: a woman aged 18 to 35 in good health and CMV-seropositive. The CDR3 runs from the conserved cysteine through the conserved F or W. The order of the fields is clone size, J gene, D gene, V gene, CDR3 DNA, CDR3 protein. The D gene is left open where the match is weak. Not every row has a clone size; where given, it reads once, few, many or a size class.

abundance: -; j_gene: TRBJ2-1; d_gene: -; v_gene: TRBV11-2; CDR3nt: TGTGCCAGCAGATCGTCGGGGGTTAGCTCCTACAATGAGCAGTTCTTC; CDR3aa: CASRSSGVSSYNEQFF
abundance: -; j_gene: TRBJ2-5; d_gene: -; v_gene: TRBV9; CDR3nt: TGTGCCAGCAGCGTAGCCTTCGGGGGTGAGACCCAGTACTTC; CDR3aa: CASSVAFGGETQYF
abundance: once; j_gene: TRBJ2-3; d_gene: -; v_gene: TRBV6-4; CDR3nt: TGTGCCAGCAGTGACGAGGACAGCTACCCCACAGATACGCAGTATTTT; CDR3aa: CASSDEDSYPTDTQYF
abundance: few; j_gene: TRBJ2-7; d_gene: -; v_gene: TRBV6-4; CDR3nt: TGTGCCAGCAGTGACTCCCACATGAAGCAGTACTTC; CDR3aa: CASSDSHMKQYF
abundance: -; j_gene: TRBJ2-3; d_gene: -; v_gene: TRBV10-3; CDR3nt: TGTGCCGTATGGGCCGGCCCGGATCCAGATACGCAGTATTTT; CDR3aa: CAVWAGPDPDTQYF
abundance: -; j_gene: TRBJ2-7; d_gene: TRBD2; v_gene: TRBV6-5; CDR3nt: TGTGCCAGCAGTTACTCCTTAGCGGGGGGTTCCTACGAGCAGTACTTC; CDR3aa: CASSYSLAGGSYEQYF
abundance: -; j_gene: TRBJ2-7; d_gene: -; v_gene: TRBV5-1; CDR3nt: TGCGCCAGCAGCTTGGTTGGCGGATCCTACGAGCAGTACTTC; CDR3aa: CASSLVGGSYEQYF
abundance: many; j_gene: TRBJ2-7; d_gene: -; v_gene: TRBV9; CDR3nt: TGTGCCAGCAGCCCCCTGAGGCGGGACGAGCAGTACTTC; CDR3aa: CASSPLRRDEQYF
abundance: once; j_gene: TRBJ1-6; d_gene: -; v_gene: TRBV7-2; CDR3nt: TGTGCCAGCAGCTTGTTCTTAGCCCTCGATTCACCCCTCCACTTT; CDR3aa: CASSLFLALDSPLHF
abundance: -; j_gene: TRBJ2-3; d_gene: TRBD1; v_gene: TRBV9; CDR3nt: TGTGCCAGCAGTGACAGGGCAACAGATACGCAGTATTTT; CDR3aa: CASSDRATDTQYF
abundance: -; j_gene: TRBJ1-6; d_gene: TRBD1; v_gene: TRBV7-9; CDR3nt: TGTGCCAGCAGCCCGGGACAGGGGGGTTCACCCCTCCACTTT; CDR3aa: CASSPGQGGSPLHF
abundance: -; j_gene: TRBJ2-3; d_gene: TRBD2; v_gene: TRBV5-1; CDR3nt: TGCGCCAGCAGCTCGGGCGGGGGGCGGGAAGATACGCAGTATTTT; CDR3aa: CASSSGGGREDTQYF
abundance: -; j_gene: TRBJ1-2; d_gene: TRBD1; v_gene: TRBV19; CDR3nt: TGTGCCAGCGCCCCCGGGACAGGGGGCGTGGGGGGCTACACCTTC; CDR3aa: CASAPGTGGVGGYTF
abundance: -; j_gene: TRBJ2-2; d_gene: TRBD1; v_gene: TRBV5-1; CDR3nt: TGCGCCAGCAGGGGAGACAGGGGGTACACCGGGGAGCTGTTTTTT; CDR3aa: CASRGDRGYTGELFF
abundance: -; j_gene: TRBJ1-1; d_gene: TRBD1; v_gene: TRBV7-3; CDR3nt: TGTGCCAGCAGCAAACAAGACAGGGGCGGCCCCCATTTT; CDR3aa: CASSKQDRGGPHF
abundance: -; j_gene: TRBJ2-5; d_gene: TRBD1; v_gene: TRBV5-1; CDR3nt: TGCGCCAGTTCGCAGGGGGCCGGGGAGACCCAGTACTTC; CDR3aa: CASSQGAGETQYF
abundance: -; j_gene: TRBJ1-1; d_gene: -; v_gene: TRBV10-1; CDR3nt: TGCGCCAGCAGTGCCACCGGGGCAGGGGACACTGAAGCTTTCTTT; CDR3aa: CASSATGAGDTEAFF
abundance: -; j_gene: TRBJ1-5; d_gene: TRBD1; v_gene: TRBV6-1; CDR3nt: TGTGCCAGCAGGGCACAGGGGGCAATCAATCAGCCCCAGCATTTT; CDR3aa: CASRAQGAINQPQHF
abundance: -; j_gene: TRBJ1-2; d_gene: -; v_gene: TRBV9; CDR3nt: TGTGCCAGCAGCGTAGGAGAGGGCTATGGCTACACCTTC; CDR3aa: CASSVGEGYGYTF
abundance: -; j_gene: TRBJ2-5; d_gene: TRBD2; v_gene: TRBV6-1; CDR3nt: TGTGCCAGCAGTGGCTGGGGTAGCGGGGGGTCGATGGAGACCCAGTACTTC; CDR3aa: CASSGWGSGGSMETQYF
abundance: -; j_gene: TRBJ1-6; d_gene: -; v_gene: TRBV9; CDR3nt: TGTGCCAGCAGCGCCCGATCGGGACTCTCTAATTCACCCCTCCACTTT; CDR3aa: CASSARSGLSNSPLHF
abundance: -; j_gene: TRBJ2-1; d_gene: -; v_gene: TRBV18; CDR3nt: TGTGCCAGCTCACCGGGCCAGGAAGACAATGAGCAGTTCTTC; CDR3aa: CASSPGQEDNEQFF
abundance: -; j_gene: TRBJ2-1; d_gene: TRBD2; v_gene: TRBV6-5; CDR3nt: TGTGCCAGCAGTTACTCGACTAGCGGGGCGAATGAGCAGTTCTTC; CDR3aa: CASSYSTSGANEQFF
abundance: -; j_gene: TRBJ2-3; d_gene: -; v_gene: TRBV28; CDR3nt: TGTGTCGCAACAACCGGGAGCACAGATACGCAGTATTTT; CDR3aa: CVATTGSTDTQYF
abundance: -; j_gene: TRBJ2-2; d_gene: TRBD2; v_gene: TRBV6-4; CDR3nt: TGTGCCAGCATTCGGGGGGTGAACACCGGGGAGCTGTTTTTT; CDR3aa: CASIRGVNTGELFF
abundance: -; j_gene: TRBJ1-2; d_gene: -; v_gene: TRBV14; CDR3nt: TGTGCCAGCAGATCCGGGACAAGTGGCTACACCTTC; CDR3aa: CASRSGTSGYTF
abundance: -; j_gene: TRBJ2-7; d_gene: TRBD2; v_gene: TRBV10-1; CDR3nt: TGCGCCAGCAGTGAGTCGGGAGGGAACGAGCAGTACTTC; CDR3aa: CASSESGGNEQYF
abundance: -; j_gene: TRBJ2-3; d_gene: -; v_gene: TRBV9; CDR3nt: TGTGCCAGCAGCGTAGATCCTAGCGTGACGTCCTCAGATACGCAGTATTTT; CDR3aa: CASSVDPSVTSSDTQYF
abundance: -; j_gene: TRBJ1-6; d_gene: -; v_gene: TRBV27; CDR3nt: TGTGCCAGCAGTTCTGTTTATAATTCACCCCTCCACTTT; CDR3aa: CASSSVYNSPLHF
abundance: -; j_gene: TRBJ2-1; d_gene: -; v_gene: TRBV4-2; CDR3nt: TGTGCCAGCAGCCAAGGGAGTAGAGCCGATGAGCAGTTCTTC; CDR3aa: CASSQGSRADEQFF
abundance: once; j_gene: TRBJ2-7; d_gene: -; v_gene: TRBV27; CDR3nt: TGTGCCAGCAGTTTATCGGGGCTTTCTGCCGAGCAGTACTTC; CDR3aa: CASSLSGLSAEQYF
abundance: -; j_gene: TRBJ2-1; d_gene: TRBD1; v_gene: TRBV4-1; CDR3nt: TGCGCCAGCAGCCAGGCCGGGACAGCCTACAATGAGCAGTTCTTC; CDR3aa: CASSQAGTAYNEQFF
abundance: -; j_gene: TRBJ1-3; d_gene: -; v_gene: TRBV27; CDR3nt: TGTGCCAGCAGTTTATATTCGGGGGATCCCACCATATATTTT; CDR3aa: CASSLYSGDPTIYF
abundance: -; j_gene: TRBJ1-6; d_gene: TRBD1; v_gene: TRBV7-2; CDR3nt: TGTGCCAGCAGCTCATCGACAGGGGACGGTAGAACCCTCCACTTT; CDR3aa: CASSSSTGDGRTLHF
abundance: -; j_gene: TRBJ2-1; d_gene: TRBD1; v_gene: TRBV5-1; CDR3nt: TGCGCCAGCAGCGCTTGGGGGACAGGGGGACTATACAATGAGCAGTTCTTC; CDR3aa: CASSAWGTGGLYNEQFF
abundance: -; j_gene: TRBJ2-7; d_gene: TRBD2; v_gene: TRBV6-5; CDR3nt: TGTGCCAGCAGCGAGCGGGGATGGATCTACGAGCAGTACTTC; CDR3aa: CASSERGWIYEQYF
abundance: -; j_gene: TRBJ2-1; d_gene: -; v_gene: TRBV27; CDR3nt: TGTGCCAGCAGTGCTAGCTCCTACAATGAGCAGTTCTTC; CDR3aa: CASSASSYNEQFF
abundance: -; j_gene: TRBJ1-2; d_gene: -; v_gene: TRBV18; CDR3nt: TGTGCCAGCTCACCTGGTCCGGGGTTTTTTGGTGGTGGCTACACCTTC; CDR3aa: CASSPGPGFFGGGYTF
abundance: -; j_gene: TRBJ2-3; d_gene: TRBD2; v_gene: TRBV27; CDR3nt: TGTGCCAGCGCTATGCGGGGGGGGCCGTCAGATACGCAGTATTTT; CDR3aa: CASAMRGGPSDTQYF
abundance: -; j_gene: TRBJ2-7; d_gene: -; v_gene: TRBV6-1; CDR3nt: TGTGCCAGCATCGCAGGGCAGGGGAGCTCCTACGAGCAGTACTTC; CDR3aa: CASIAGQGSSYEQYF